Listed below are T cell receptor beta chains from one sample, sequenced in a study of OX40 agonist ivuxolimab in advanced cancers. The protocol was immunoSEQ multiplex PCR, while the TCRdb copy is restricted to in-frame clones and leaves out a portion. The sample consists of under 20,000 clones, 86% of them appearing once. Sequenced here: CD4+ or CD8+ T cells sorted from blood, sampled in a trial of the OX40 agonist ivuxolimab. The source of these receptors is an adult with an advanced solid tumor such as melanoma, head and neck, liver or kidney cancer. Both conserved end residues are part of each CDR3. A D gene is named only where the DNA matches it firmly. Clone size, where shown, is once, few, many, or a class for clones that have expanded.

abundance: once
v_gene: TRBV27
j_gene: TRBJ2-1
d_gene: -
CDR3aa: CASSLNSGYNEQFF
CDR3nt: TGTGCCAGCAGTTTAAATAGTGGGTACAATGAGCAGTTCTTC

abundance: -
v_gene: TRBV6-1
j_gene: TRBJ1-2
d_gene: -
CDR3aa: CASSESRVDYGYTF
CDR3nt: TGTGCCAGCAGTGAATCCAGGGTCGACTATGGCTACACCTTC

abundance: -
v_gene: TRBV15
j_gene: TRBJ1-6
d_gene: TRBD1
CDR3aa: CATSEKQGRNSPLHF
CDR3nt: TGTGCCACCAGCGAGAAACAGGGGAGGAATTCACCCCTCCACTTT

abundance: -
v_gene: TRBV2
j_gene: TRBJ2-5
d_gene: -
CDR3aa: CASSTGFETQYF
CDR3nt: TGTGCCAGCAGTACAGGGTTTGAGACCCAGTACTTC

abundance: -
v_gene: TRBV7-9
j_gene: TRBJ1-3
d_gene: TRBD1
CDR3aa: CASSPRVGGDGNTIYF
CDR3nt: TGTGCCAGCAGCCCCAGGGTAGGGGGCGATGGAAACACCATATATTTT

abundance: -
v_gene: TRBV4-1
j_gene: TRBJ2-1
d_gene: -
CDR3aa: CASSQDTNWVDEQFF
CDR3nt: TGCGCCAGCAGCCAAGATACTAATTGGGTCGATGAGCAGTTCTTC

abundance: few
v_gene: TRBV6-1
j_gene: TRBJ1-3
d_gene: -
CDR3aa: CASSVTSLGNTIYF
CDR3nt: TGTGCCAGCAGTGTCACGTCCCTTGGAAACACCATATATTTT

abundance: -
v_gene: TRBV6-1
j_gene: TRBJ2-1
d_gene: TRBD2
CDR3aa: CASRSLAGGPNEQFF
CDR3nt: TGTGCCAGCAGGTCACTAGCGGGAGGGCCGAATGAGCAGTTCTTC

abundance: -
v_gene: TRBV29-1
j_gene: TRBJ2-7
d_gene: TRBD2
CDR3aa: CSVEGIRGASGRRYEQYF
CDR3nt: TGCAGCGTTGAGGGTATAAGAGGGGCTAGCGGGAGGCGATACGAGCAGTACTTC

abundance: -
v_gene: TRBV2
j_gene: TRBJ1-1
d_gene: TRBD1
CDR3aa: CASSLDRADTEAFF
CDR3nt: TGTGCCAGCAGCCTTGACAGGGCCGACACTGAAGCTTTCTTT

abundance: -
v_gene: TRBV14
j_gene: TRBJ2-7
d_gene: -
CDR3aa: CASSHHGRAVEQYF
CDR3nt: TGTGCCAGCAGCCATCACGGGAGAGCGGTCGAGCAGTACTTC

abundance: -
v_gene: TRBV6-6
j_gene: TRBJ1-1
d_gene: -
CDR3aa: CASRHERTLETEAFF
CDR3nt: TGTGCCAGCAGACACGAGAGGACCCTGGAAACTGAAGCTTTCTTT

abundance: once
v_gene: TRBV4-1
j_gene: TRBJ1-5
d_gene: -
CDR3aa: CASSQAQGSGPQHF
CDR3nt: TGCGCCAGCAGCCAAGCGCAGGGGTCTGGTCCCCAGCATTTT

abundance: -
v_gene: TRBV15
j_gene: TRBJ1-4
d_gene: TRBD1
CDR3aa: CATSRDRGTGLEKLFF
CDR3nt: TGTGCCACCAGCAGAGATCGGGGGACAGGGCTTGAAAAACTGTTTTTT

abundance: medium-sized
v_gene: TRBV4-2
j_gene: TRBJ2-5
d_gene: TRBD2
CDR3aa: CASTPEAGVRETQYF
CDR3nt: TGTGCCAGCACCCCTGAGGCGGGGGTACGAGAGACCCAGTACTTC

abundance: medium-sized
v_gene: TRBV2
j_gene: TRBJ2-5
d_gene: -
CDR3aa: CARTDIQETQYF
CDR3nt: TGTGCCAGGACAGATATCCAAGAGACCCAGTACTTC

abundance: -
v_gene: TRBV4-1
j_gene: TRBJ2-2
d_gene: -
CDR3aa: CASSQDRTGELFF
CDR3nt: TGCGCCAGCAGCCAAGATCGGACCGGGGAGCTGTTTTTT

abundance: -
v_gene: TRBV27
j_gene: TRBJ1-2
d_gene: -
CDR3aa: CASSLTRNYGYTF
CDR3nt: TGTGCCAGCAGTTTAACACGGAACTATGGCTACACCTTC

abundance: -
v_gene: TRBV7-9
j_gene: TRBJ2-2
d_gene: TRBD2
CDR3aa: CASSRTSGNTGELFF
CDR3nt: TGTGCCAGCAGCCGAACTAGCGGGAACACCGGGGAGCTGTTTTTT

abundance: -
v_gene: TRBV5-7
j_gene: TRBJ2-5
d_gene: -
CDR3aa: CASSLLLQETQYF
CDR3nt: TGTGCCAGCAGCTTGCTTCTTCAAGAGACCCAGTACTTC

abundance: once
v_gene: TRBV28
j_gene: TRBJ2-1
d_gene: -
CDR3aa: CASSGASYNEQFF
CDR3nt: TGTGCCAGCAGCGGGGCCTCCTACAATGAGCAGTTCTTC

abundance: once
v_gene: TRBV5-4
j_gene: TRBJ2-7
d_gene: -
CDR3aa: CASSLREDYEQYF
CDR3nt: TGTGCCAGCAGCTTGCGGGAAGACTACGAGCAGTACTTC

abundance: few
v_gene: TRBV27
j_gene: TRBJ1-2
d_gene: TRBD1
CDR3aa: CASSLDGTGAYGYTF
CDR3nt: TGTGCCAGCAGTTTAGATGGGACAGGGGCCTATGGCTACACCTTC

abundance: once
v_gene: TRBV4-1
j_gene: TRBJ1-1
d_gene: TRBD1
CDR3aa: CASSSRVGTGRFSNTEAFF
CDR3nt: TGCGCCAGCAGCTCAAGAGTGGGGACAGGACGATTTTCGAACACTGAAGCTTTCTTT

abundance: -
v_gene: TRBV11-2
j_gene: TRBJ2-7
d_gene: TRBD1
CDR3aa: CASSLERQGPYEQYF
CDR3nt: TGTGCCAGCAGCTTGGAAAGACAGGGGCCCTACGAGCAGTACTTC

abundance: -
v_gene: TRBV19
j_gene: TRBJ1-2
d_gene: -
CDR3aa: CASISRRGNYGYTF
CDR3nt: TGTGCCAGTATTAGCCGACGGGGAAACTATGGCTACACCTTC

abundance: -
v_gene: TRBV15
j_gene: TRBJ2-1
d_gene: -
CDR3aa: CATSRDARGAEQFF
CDR3nt: TGTGCCACCAGCAGAGATGCGAGGGGGGCCGAGCAGTTCTTC

abundance: -
v_gene: TRBV19
j_gene: TRBJ1-5
d_gene: TRBD1
CDR3aa: CASSPRTGVNQPQHF
CDR3nt: TGTGCCAGTAGTCCCCGGACAGGGGTGAATCAGCCCCAGCATTTT

abundance: -
v_gene: TRBV4-2
j_gene: TRBJ1-6
d_gene: TRBD1
CDR3aa: CASSQDTRQGVRTLHF
CDR3nt: TGTGCCAGCAGCCAAGATACGCGACAGGGGGTAAGGACCCTCCACTTT

abundance: large
v_gene: TRBV7-9
j_gene: TRBJ2-3
d_gene: -
CDR3aa: CASASISPADTQYF
CDR3nt: TGTGCCAGCGCCTCGATTTCTCCCGCAGATACGCAGTATTTT

abundance: -
v_gene: TRBV6-1
j_gene: TRBJ1-1
d_gene: -
CDR3aa: CASTFRMNTEAFF
CDR3nt: TGTGCCAGCACTTTTAGGATGAACACTGAAGCTTTCTTT

abundance: -
v_gene: TRBV19
j_gene: TRBJ2-5
d_gene: -
CDR3aa: CASSSYGTPQETQYF
CDR3nt: TGTGCCAGTAGTTCGTACGGGACACCCCAAGAGACCCAGTACTTC

abundance: -
v_gene: TRBV2
j_gene: TRBJ1-1
d_gene: -
CDR3aa: CASGISGRTNTEAFF
CDR3nt: TGTGCCAGCGGTATCTCGGGGAGGACGAACACTGAAGCTTTCTTT

abundance: -
v_gene: TRBV4-1
j_gene: TRBJ1-1
d_gene: TRBD1
CDR3aa: CASSQGQGTEAFF
CDR3nt: TGCGCCAGCAGCCAGGGACAGGGGACTGAAGCTTTCTTT

abundance: medium-sized
v_gene: TRBV29-1
j_gene: TRBJ2-1
d_gene: TRBD2
CDR3aa: CSVVGLAGGPGRNEQFF
CDR3nt: TGCAGCGTTGTCGGTCTAGCGGGGGGCCCCGGGAGGAATGAGCAGTTCTTC

abundance: -
v_gene: TRBV18
j_gene: TRBJ1-2
d_gene: -
CDR3aa: CASSLFVRGINYGYTF
CDR3nt: TGTGCCAGCTCACTCTTCGTCCGGGGGATTAACTATGGCTACACCTTC

abundance: once
v_gene: TRBV11-2
j_gene: TRBJ1-1
d_gene: -
CDR3aa: CASSLRLEAFF
CDR3nt: TGTGCCAGCAGCTTAAGGCTTGAAGCTTTCTTT

abundance: -
v_gene: TRBV9
j_gene: TRBJ2-7
d_gene: -
CDR3aa: CASSARGPPRDEQYF
CDR3nt: TGTGCCAGCAGCGCCAGGGGTCCCCCAAGGGACGAGCAGTACTTC

abundance: -
v_gene: TRBV27
j_gene: TRBJ2-7
d_gene: TRBD1
CDR3aa: CASSFLDRDEQYF
CDR3nt: TGTGCCAGCAGTTTCTTGGACAGGGACGAGCAGTACTTC

abundance: -
v_gene: TRBV7-9
j_gene: TRBJ2-1
d_gene: TRBD2
CDR3aa: CASSVTSSELIDEQFF
CDR3nt: TGTGCCAGCAGCGTGACTAGCTCCGAACTTATTGATGAGCAGTTCTTC

abundance: -
v_gene: TRBV29-1
j_gene: TRBJ1-2
d_gene: TRBD1
CDR3aa: CSVEERDRDYGYTF
CDR3nt: TGCAGCGTTGAAGAGAGGGACAGGGACTATGGCTACACCTTC

abundance: -
v_gene: TRBV6-1
j_gene: TRBJ1-2
d_gene: -
CDR3aa: CASSEVQVDGYTF
CDR3nt: TGTGCCAGCAGTGAAGTGCAGGTAGATGGCTACACCTTC

abundance: -
v_gene: TRBV4-2
j_gene: TRBJ2-7
d_gene: -
CDR3aa: CASSQASGISYEQYF
CDR3nt: TGTGCCAGCAGCCAAGCGTCTGGAATATCCTACGAGCAGTACTTC

abundance: -
v_gene: TRBV6-5
j_gene: TRBJ1-1
d_gene: -
CDR3aa: CASSFHPSGEAFF
CDR3nt: TGTGCCAGCAGTTTCCACCCGTCAGGGGAAGCTTTCTTT

abundance: -
v_gene: TRBV18
j_gene: TRBJ2-7
d_gene: -
CDR3aa: CASSAYSYEQYF
CDR3nt: TGTGCCAGCTCAGCTTACTCCTACGAGCAGTACTTC

abundance: -
v_gene: TRBV30
j_gene: TRBJ2-1
d_gene: TRBD2
CDR3aa: CAWRGLAGVLYNEQFF
CDR3nt: TGTGCCTGGAGGGGGCTAGCGGGGGTTCTTTACAATGAGCAGTTCTTC

abundance: -
v_gene: TRBV29-1
j_gene: TRBJ2-3
d_gene: -
CDR3aa: CSVELDTQYF
CDR3nt: TGCAGCGTTGAACTAGATACGCAGTATTTT

abundance: -
v_gene: TRBV27
j_gene: TRBJ1-5
d_gene: TRBD1
CDR3aa: CASSRRTGGEQPQHF
CDR3nt: TGTGCCAGCAGCCGCCGCACAGGGGGCGAACAGCCCCAGCATTTT

abundance: large
v_gene: TRBV11-2
j_gene: TRBJ2-7
d_gene: TRBD1
CDR3aa: CASSAGTGLDEQYF
CDR3nt: TGTGCCAGCAGCGCCGGGACAGGGCTGGACGAGCAGTACTTC

abundance: -
v_gene: TRBV6-5
j_gene: TRBJ2-5
d_gene: TRBD2
CDR3aa: CASSKSGGAVETQYF
CDR3nt: TGTGCCAGCAGTAAGAGCGGGGGGGCGGTGGAGACCCAGTACTTC

abundance: -
v_gene: TRBV19
j_gene: TRBJ2-6
d_gene: -
CDR3aa: CASTIIPGANVLTF
CDR3nt: TGTGCCAGCACAATCATACCCGGGGCCAACGTCCTGACTTTC

abundance: -
v_gene: TRBV2
j_gene: TRBJ1-1
d_gene: -
CDR3aa: CASSEAAIREAFF
CDR3nt: TGTGCCAGCAGTGAAGCAGCAATCCGGGAAGCTTTCTTT

abundance: -
v_gene: TRBV5-1
j_gene: TRBJ1-3
d_gene: TRBD1
CDR3aa: CASSTTGSSGNTIYF
CDR3nt: TGCGCCAGCAGCACGACAGGGAGCTCTGGAAACACCATATATTTT

abundance: -
v_gene: TRBV11-2
j_gene: TRBJ2-2
d_gene: TRBD2
CDR3aa: CASSPKGLAGARPGELFF
CDR3nt: TGTGCCAGCAGCCCAAAGGGACTAGCGGGGGCGCGACCCGGGGAGCTGTTTTTT

abundance: -
v_gene: TRBV5-4
j_gene: TRBJ2-1
d_gene: TRBD2
CDR3aa: CASSPRTSGGNEQFF
CDR3nt: TGTGCCAGCAGCCCACGGACTAGCGGGGGAAATGAGCAGTTCTTC